The 11 T cell receptor beta chains given below trace back to one sample, sequenced in a study of blood T cell repertoires in COVID-19. Method: immunoSEQ multiplex PCR; TCRdb's copy keeps in-frame clones and lacks some. The table records about 140,000 clones, over 70% of them present only once. Sequenced input: PBMCs or T cells enriched from blood (not recorded which). Receptor source: a man aged 45-65 years in a cohort exposed to, infected with or recovered from COVID-19 (not recorded which).

The genes are TRBV20-1 and TRBJ1-4; no firm D call. V lost 7 bases, J lost 4 bases, and 7 bases lay in between. Germline CDR1 is DFQATT and CDR2 is SNEGSKA (reference sequence). This CDR3 has 11 amino acids. CDR3: CSELVNEKLFF. The CDR3 DNA is TGCAGTGAACTGGTTAATGAAAAACTGTTTTTT.

This clone appeared a few times. The chain has TRBV24-1 and TRBJ1-1; D gene unclear. V gave up 1 base and J gave up 3 bases, with 11 bases separating them. CDR3 length equals 15 residues. CDR1 and CDR2 (germline): KGHDR, SFDVKD. CDR3 coding DNA: TGTGCCACCAGTGATTTCGGGGATGGGCACACTGAAGCTTTCTTT. As protein: CATSDFGDGHTEAFF.

This clone has more than one count but fewer than ten. The rearrangement joins TRBV5-6 to TRBJ1-6; D is uncertain. The CDR3 sequence is 14 residues long. Germline lookup yields CDR1 SGHDT and CDR2 YYEEEE. The ends were cut back, 0 bases at V and 8 bases at J, with 9 bases in the middle. Here the CDR3 DNA reads TGTGCCAGCAGCTTGGCCGGGTTAGATTCACCCCTCCACTTT. This translates into CASSLAGLDSPLHF.

The V and J genes are TRBV9 and TRBJ1-1; TRBD1 aligns across 7 bases. V lost 4 bases to trimming and J lost 3 bases; unmatched junction nucleotides: 9. The CDR3 is 15 residues long. Germline V CDR1 and CDR2: SGDLS, YYNGEE. The CDR3 protein is CASSSPRGSDTEAFF. In DNA, the CDR3 is TGTGCCAGCAGCTCGCCCAGGGGGAGCGACACTGAAGCTTTCTTT.

The chain links TRBV9 to TRBJ2-7; D gene unclear. The V and J ends lost 0 bases and 0 bases respectively, with 7 bases between them. Per the germline V gene, CDR1 is SGDLS and CDR2 is YYNGEE. The CDR3 consists of 14 residues. DNA of the CDR3: TGTGCCAGCAGCGTAGGACAAATCTCCTACGAGCAGTACTTC. It codes for CASSVGQISYEQYF.

The chain uses TRBV5-6 and TRBJ2-2; D ambiguous. The CDR3 loop spans 13 amino acids. Germline V CDR1 and CDR2: SGHDT, YYEEEE. V lost 4 bases and J 2 bases, leaving 6 bases between the germline ends. CDR3 amino acids: CASSPFNTGELFF. In DNA, the CDR3 is TGTGCCAGCAGCCCTTTCAACACCGGGGAGCTGTTTTTT. Complete variable domain (other parts from reference TRBV5-6 and TRBJ2-2): DAGVTQSPTHLIKTRGQQVTLRCSPKSGHDTVSWYQQALGQGPQFIFQYYEEEERQRGNFPDRFSGHQFPNYSSELNVNALLLGDSALYLCASSPFNTGELFFGEGSRLTVL.

The chain employs TRBV6-2 or TRBV6-3 and TRBJ2-1; a possible D gene is TRBD2 (6 bases). The CDR3 has 13 residues. Germline lookup yields CDR1 MNHEY and CDR2 SVGEGT. The V and J ends lost 6 bases and 6 bases respectively, with 12 bases between them. CDR3 sequence reads: CASSHGGLNEQFF. The CDR3 DNA reads TGTGCCAGCAGCCACGGGGGACTCAATGAGCAGTTCTTC.

V is TRBV4-2 and J is TRBJ1-4; no definite D call. The CDR3 totals 16 residues. The germline gives CDR1 LGHNA, CDR2 YNFKEQ. V lost 0 bases and J lost 8, with 16 bases in between. The CDR3 bases are TGTGCCAGCAGCCAAGATGGTAGGACGAGGGAAGAAAAACTGTTTTTT. Its protein product is CASSQDGRTREEKLFF.

This clone has a handful of counts. The rearrangement uses TRBV5-1 and TRBJ1-2; possibly TRBD1 for D (6 bases). Trimming removed 4 bases at V and 3 bases at J, with 16 bases between. Germline values: CDR1 SGHRS, CDR2 YFSETQ. The CDR3 sequence is 15 residues long. CDR3 region: CASSPSPTGHYGYTF. The CDR3 nucleotides are TGCGCCAGCAGCCCCAGCCCGACAGGTCACTATGGCTACACCTTC.

The chain recombines TRBV28 with TRBJ1-2, with 8 bases aligning to TRBD1. Germline CDR1 and CDR2: MDHEN and SYDVKM. With 4 bases clipped from V and 4 bases from J, the junction kept 11 bases outside the gene matches. The CDR3 is 16 residues long. The CDR3 region has the DNA TGTGCCAGCAGTTCGTTGGACAGGGACCACATCTATGGCTACACCTTC. This encodes CASSSLDRDHIYGYTF.

The chain recombines TRBV6-5 with TRBJ1-2; D not resolved. The CDR3 has 14 amino acids. The germline CDR1 and CDR2 sequences are MNHEY and SVGAGI. Trimming pared 6 bases from V and 4 bases from J, leaving 15 bases between. CDR3 region: CASSPNRLGYGYTF. The CDR3 DNA is TGTGCCAGCAGCCCAAACCGTCTCGGCTATGGCTACACCTTC.